This T cell receptor beta chain was captured by sequencing in a study of T cells in Graves' hyperthyroidism and ophthalmopathy. Regions amplified from RNA transcripts were the TCR beta CDR3 regions. First-round RT-PCR with HTBI primers amplified the TCR CDR3 region. In TCRdb, the multiplex PCR reads were re-called with MiXCR into one record per CDR3 protein. The profile shows 350,000 to 450,000 distinct CDR3 sequences, about 14% of them singletons. These patients, aged 18 to 65, had recently diagnosed hyperthyroidism lasting under 2 months. Diagnosis rested on symptoms, serum thyroxine and TRAb, thyroid ultrasound, and orbital computed tomography. Points from the study as a whole: A median about 6.2 months before onset, the model predicted ophthalmopathy. Most thyroid-expanded clonotypes above 0.001 were also found in blood.

This clonotype was detected only a few times. What it binds is unknown. CDR1 is LNHDA, CDR2 SQIVND, per germline (reference sequence). Trimming took 3 bases from V and 4 from J; bases not matched to a gene: 8. This CDR3 contains 17 residues. The sequenced material came from blood. The chain links TRBV19 to TRBJ2-1, with 11 bases that match TRBD2. This receptor was identified in a woman aged 55-69 years with Graves' hyperthyroidism. This chain's CDR3 is CASSIRGLAAQYNEQFF. The CDR3 DNA sequence: TGTGCCAGTAGTATCCGGGGACTAGCGGCCCAATACAATGAGCAGTTCTTC.